Following are 20 T cell receptor beta chains from one sample sequenced in a study of T cell responses to AZD1222 COVID-19 vaccine. Profiled with immunoSEQ multiplex PCR; TCRdb holds only in-frame clones, not every one. This sample carries about 150,000 clones, about 90% of them seen once, and the ten largest clones take about 9%. The input for sequencing was peripheral blood, taken 28 days after the second AZD1222 dose. All receptors come from an adult who received the AZD1222 COVID-19 vaccine.

The chain couples TRBV7-2 to TRBJ2-2; possibly TRBD1 for D (6 bases). Germline CDR1 and CDR2: SGHTA and FQGNSA. CDR3 size: 14 residues. Between the trimmed V and J ends, which lost 1 base and 5 bases, there was a span of 8 bases. The CDR3 DNA reads as TGTGCCAGCAGCTTAGTTCAGGGGACCGGGGAGCTGTTTTTT. Residues: CASSLVQGTGELFF.

This clone has only a few counts. In nucleotides, the CDR3 is TGTGCCAGCAGTCCTGACCTAGCACAGAGCTCCTACAATGAGCAGTTCTTC. Translating gives CASSPDLAQSSYNEQFF. This chain uses TRBV28 with TRBJ2-1; possibly TRBD2 for D (5 bases). Germline V CDR1 and CDR2: MDHEN, SYDVKM. V was pared by 5 bases and J by 0 bases, with 17 bases between. The length of the CDR3 is 17 residues.

Relative to its sample, this clone is medium-sized (0.01 to 0.1%). As DNA, the CDR3 is TGTGCCAGCAGTTTATTGAAGGGGGCGACCACTGAAGCTTTCTTT. As protein: CASSLLKGATTEAFF. This chain links TRBV28 with TRBJ1-1; TRBD1 agrees at 7 bases. After removal of 1 base from V and 4 bases from J, the junction contained 6 bases not matched to a gene. The germline V gene encodes CDR1 MDHEN and CDR2 SYDVKM. The CDR3 runs 15 residues.

This chain joins TRBV19 and TRBJ2-6; D is possibly TRBD1 (5 bases). The CDR3 loop spans 19 amino acids. V was trimmed by 5 bases and J by 0 bases, leaving 20 bases between them. The V gene's germline CDR1 is LNHDA and CDR2 SQIVND (reference sequence). CDR3 loop: CASSLRNRFTRSGANVLTF. As DNA, the CDR3 is TGTGCCAGTAGTCTTAGAAACAGGTTTACTCGCTCTGGGGCCAACGTCCTGACTTTC.

The rearrangement joins TRBV21-1 to TRBJ2-1; the table's D call, TRBD1, was not checked against the DNA. TRBV21-1 is reported as a pseudogene. The CDR3 length is 18 residues. The DNA for the CDR3 is TGTGCCAGCAGCAAAGCGGACAGGTATCAAAGCTCCTACAATGAGCAGTTCTTC. Amino acid sequence: CASSKADRYQSSYNEQFF.

The J gene is TRBJ2-7, the V gene TRBV21-1; the table assigns TRBD2, which was not confirmed against the DNA. TRBV21-1 is a recognized pseudogene. The CDR3 covers 18 residues. The CDR3 DNA sequence: TGTGCCAGCAGCACCATGGGCCCTAGCGGGAAAGCCCCCTACGAGCAGTACTTC. This translates into CASSTMGPSGKAPYEQYF.

This clone was detected a few times. This sequence joins TRBV11-2 and TRBJ2-1; D is tentatively TRBD1 or TRBD2 (6 bases each). V gave up 7 bases and J gave up 5 bases, with 18 bases separating them. There are 15 residues in the CDR3. The germline V gene encodes CDR1 SGHAT and CDR2 FQNNGV. The CDR3 protein is CASTPRGSGDNEQFF. CDR3 DNA: TGTGCCAGCACCCCCAGGGGTAGCGGAGACAATGAGCAGTTCTTC.

The sample holds one count of this clone. The CDR3, as DNA: TGTGCCACAAGGGGCCTCGGGTCCTACGAGCAGTACTTC. Its translation: CATRGLGSYEQYF. V and J are TRBV28 and TRBJ2-7; possibly TRBD1 for D (5 bases). The CDR3 has 13 amino acids. Germline V gene data show CDR1 as MDHEN and CDR2 as SYDVKM. The germline V and J ends were trimmed by 10 bases and 1 base, with 14 bases remaining between them.

Notes on this clone: Other DNA variants within this sample encode the same CDR3. The CDR3 DNA reads TGTGCCAGCTCACCATCGGACAGGAGCGGCTACACCTTC. It encodes CASSPSDRSGYTF. The V and J genes are TRBV18 and TRBJ1-2, with 7 bases matching TRBD1. Trimming took 2 bases from V and 8 from J; bases not matched to a gene: 5. This CDR3 has 13 amino acids. The germline V gene has CDR1 KGHSH and CDR2 LQKENI. Based on the CDR3 plus reference TRBV18 and TRBJ1-2, the full variable domain is NAGVMQNPRHLVRRRGQEARLRCSPMKGHSHVYWYRQLPEEGLKFMVYLQKENIIDESGMPKERFSAEFPKEGPSILRIQQVVRGDSAAYFCASSPSDRSGYTFGSGTRLTVV.

In this sample, this clone turned up once. J is TRBJ1-1 and V is TRBV5-4, with 7 bases that match TRBD1. The ends lost 2 bases at V and 1 base at J; junction bases unmatched: 2. Germline V gives CDR1 SGHNT, CDR2 YYREEE (reference sequence). The CDR3 covers 14 residues. The CDR3 nucleotides are TGTGCCAGCAGCTTAGACAGGGCGAACACTGAAGCTTTCTTT. This gives the protein CASSLDRANTEAFF.

V usage is TRBV19 and J usage is TRBJ2-3, with 7 positions matching TRBD1. Germline loops: CDR1 LNHDA, CDR2 SQIVND (reference sequence). This CDR3 spans 15 amino acids. J was trimmed by 3 bases and V by 10 bases; bases with no gene match: 13. DNA for the CDR3: TGTGCCACCAAGGACGGACAGGTTAAGACAGATACGCAGTATTTT. It specifies CATKDGQVKTDTQYF.

This sequence joins TRBV10-1 and TRBJ1-5; 8 nucleotides match TRBD1. Per germline, CDR1 WNHNN and CDR2 SYGVQD (reference sequence). V dropped 6 bases and J dropped 0; count of bases not matched to a gene: 10. This CDR3 contains 17 residues. The CDR3 DNA reads as TGCGCCAGCAGCCACCTGGACAGGGAAAATAGCAATCAGCCCCAGCATTTT. This encodes CASSHLDRENSNQPQHF.

The J gene is TRBJ2-3, the V gene TRBV4-1; 8 positions agree with TRBD2. From germline, CDR1 is MGHRA and CDR2 YSYEKL. Losses at the gene ends were 0 bases for V and 1 base for J; bases not matched to a gene: 21. CDR3 length equals 22 residues. The CDR3 region is CASSQDQGIPSSGRVGTDTQYF. The CDR3 bases are TGCGCCAGCAGCCAAGATCAGGGCATCCCGTCCTCCGGGAGGGTTGGCACAGATACGCAGTATTTT.

V gene TRBV28 combines with J gene TRBJ2-3, with D perhaps TRBD1 (6 bases). The CDR3 has 11 amino acids. V dropped 8 bases and J dropped 6 bases, with 9 bases sitting between them. CDR1 MDHEN and CDR2 SYDVKM come from the germline V gene. The CDR3: CASVQGDTQYF. DNA for the CDR3: TGTGCCAGCGTCCAGGGGGATACGCAGTATTTT.

The CDR3 DNA reads TGTGCCAGCAGCAGACTGACAGGGTACACTGAAGCTTTCTTT. This gives the protein CASSRLTGYTEAFF. The chain couples TRBV7-2 to TRBJ1-1; TRBD1 aligns across 7 bases. The CDR3 covers 14 residues. CDR1 is SGHTA, CDR2 FQGNSA, per germline. V lost 5 bases, J lost 3 bases, and 6 bases stayed unmatched.

The genes are TRBV15 and TRBJ2-1; 11 nucleotides match TRBD2. The CDR3 covers 17 residues. After removal of 0 bases from V and 6 bases from J, the junction contained 7 bases not matched to a gene. Germline CDR1 and CDR2: LNHNV and YYDKDF (reference sequence). The CDR3 loop reads CATSRDIAGGPGNEQFF. Here the CDR3 DNA reads TGTGCCACCAGCAGAGATATAGCGGGAGGGCCGGGCAATGAGCAGTTCTTC.

This chain connects TRBV25-1 to TRBJ2-1; 12 nucleotides line up with TRBD2. CDR1 is MGHDK, CDR2 SYGVNS, per germline. Losses at the gene ends were 3 bases for V and 0 bases for J; bases not matched to a gene: 6. There are 18 residues in the CDR3. The CDR3 here is CASSDGTSGLSSYNEQFF. CDR3 nucleotides: TGTGCCAGCAGTGACGGGACTAGCGGGTTGAGCTCCTACAATGAGCAGTTCTTC.

The chain employs TRBV5-1 and TRBJ2-3; D gene ambiguous. The V and J ends lost 4 bases and 10 bases respectively, with 16 bases between them. Germline CDR1 reads SGHRS; CDR2 reads YFSETQ. The CDR3 has 13 amino acids. The CDR3 nucleotides read TGCGCCAGCAGCCCCGAATCTCCTAAAGCGCAGTATTTT. Residues: CASSPESPKAQYF.

The CDR3 nucleotides are TGTGCCAGCAGTGAAGTGGACAGGGGGCCGGGCGAGCAGTACTTC. Translation: CASSEVDRGPGEQYF. The chain links TRBV2 to TRBJ2-7; 11 bases are shared with TRBD1. The CDR3 is 15 residues long. The germline V gene has CDR1 SNHLY and CDR2 FYNNEI. V dropped 1 base and J dropped 6; count of bases not matched to a gene: 5.

The chain recombines TRBV7-9 with TRBJ1-1; 8 positions agree with TRBD1. The ends lost 5 bases at V and 7 bases at J; junction bases unmatched: 9. Germline assignment: CDR1 SEHNR and CDR2 FQNEAQ (reference sequence). The CDR3 consists of 14 residues. The CDR3 nucleotides read TGTGCCAGCAGCCCCAACCAGGGGGCCTTTGAAGCTTTCTTT. The encoded protein is CASSPNQGAFEAFF. Looking up the rest from reference TRBV7-9 and TRBJ1-1 gives the full variable domain: DTGVSQNPRHKITKRGQNVTFRCDPISEHNRLYWYRQTLGQGPEFLTYFQNEAQLEKSRLLSDRFSAERPKGSFSTLEIQRTEQGDSAMYLCASSPNQGAFEAFFGQGTRLTVV.